Ten or more counts support the clone carrying this T cell receptor (beta chain). Its antigen is still unknown. The data originate from a study of T-cell reconstitution after alpha-beta-depleted transplantation in children. Study-wide findings and caveats: Alpha-beta T cells about two months after transplant reportedly derived from several hundred expanded graft clones. T-cell counts and diversity were attributed mostly to newly produced T cells one year after transplant.

Unique molecular identifiers were used to barcode this TCRbeta library. TCRdb re-called the PCR reads with MiXCR, one entry per CDR3 protein. The sample includes 600,000 to 700,000 distinct CDR3 sequences, around 13% of them seen just once. This sequence was found in a girl aged 2-9 years with congenital amegakaryocytic thrombocytopenia, due to receive a stem cell transplant. The sample in question was PBMCs, obtained before TCRalphabeta/CD19-depleted stem cell transplant.

In nucleotides, the CDR3 is TGTGCCAGCGGATACTTGAGGGCAACAAACACCGGGGAGCTGTTTTTT. It translates to CASGYLRATNTGELFF. The chain recombines TRBV6-5 with TRBJ2-2, with D possibly matching TRBD2 (5 bases). The CDR3 length is 16 residues. Germline lookup yields CDR1 MNHEY and CDR2 SVGAGI. The V end was cut by 8 bases, the J end by 2 bases, with 18 bases between.